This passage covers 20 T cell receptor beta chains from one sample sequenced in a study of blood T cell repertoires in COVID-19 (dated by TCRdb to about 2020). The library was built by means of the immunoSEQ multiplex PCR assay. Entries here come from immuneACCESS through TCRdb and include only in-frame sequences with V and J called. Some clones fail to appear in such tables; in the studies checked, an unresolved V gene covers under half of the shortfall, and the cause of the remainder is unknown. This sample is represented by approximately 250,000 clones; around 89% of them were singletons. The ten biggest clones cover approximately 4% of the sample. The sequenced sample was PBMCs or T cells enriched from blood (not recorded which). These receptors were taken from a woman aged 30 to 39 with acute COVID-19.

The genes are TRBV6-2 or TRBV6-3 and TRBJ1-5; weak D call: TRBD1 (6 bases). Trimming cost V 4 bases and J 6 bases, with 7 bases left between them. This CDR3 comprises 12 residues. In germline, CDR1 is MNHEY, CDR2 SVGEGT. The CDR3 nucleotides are TGTGCCAGCAGTTCAGGGGTTCAGCCCCAGCATTTT. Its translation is CASSSGVQPQHF.

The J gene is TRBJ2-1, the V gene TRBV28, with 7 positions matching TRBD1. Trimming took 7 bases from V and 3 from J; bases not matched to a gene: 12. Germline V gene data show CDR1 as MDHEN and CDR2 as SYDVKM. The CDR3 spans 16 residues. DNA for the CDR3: TGTGCCAGCACTCCTAGGGTAGGACAGGACTACAATGAGCAGTTCTTC. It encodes CASTPRVGQDYNEQFF.

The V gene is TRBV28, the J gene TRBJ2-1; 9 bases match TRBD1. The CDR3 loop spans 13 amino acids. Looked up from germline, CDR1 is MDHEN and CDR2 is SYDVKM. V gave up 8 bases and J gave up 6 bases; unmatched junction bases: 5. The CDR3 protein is CASLRQGGNEQFF. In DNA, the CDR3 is TGTGCCAGCCTTAGACAGGGGGGCAATGAGCAGTTCTTC.

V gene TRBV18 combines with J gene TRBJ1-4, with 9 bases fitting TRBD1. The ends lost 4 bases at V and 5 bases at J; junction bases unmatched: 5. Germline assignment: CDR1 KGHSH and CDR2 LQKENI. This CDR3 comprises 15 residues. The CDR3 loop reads CASSRPGTGNEKLFF. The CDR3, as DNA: TGTGCCAGCTCACGCCCCGGGACAGGGAATGAAAAACTGTTTTTT.

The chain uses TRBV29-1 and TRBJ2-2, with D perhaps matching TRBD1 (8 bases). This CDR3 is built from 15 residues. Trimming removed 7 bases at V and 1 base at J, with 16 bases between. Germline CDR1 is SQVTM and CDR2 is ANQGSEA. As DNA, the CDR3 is TGCAGCGCCTTGGGAGGGACAGGGAACACCGGGGAGCTGTTTTTT. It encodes CSALGGTGNTGELFF.

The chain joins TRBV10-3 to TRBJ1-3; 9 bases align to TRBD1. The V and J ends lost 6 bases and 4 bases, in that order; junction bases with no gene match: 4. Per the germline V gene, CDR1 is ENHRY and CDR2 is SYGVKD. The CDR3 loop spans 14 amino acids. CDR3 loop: CAIRGTGNGNTIYF. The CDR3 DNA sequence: TGTGCCATCAGGGGGACAGGGAACGGAAACACCATATATTTT.

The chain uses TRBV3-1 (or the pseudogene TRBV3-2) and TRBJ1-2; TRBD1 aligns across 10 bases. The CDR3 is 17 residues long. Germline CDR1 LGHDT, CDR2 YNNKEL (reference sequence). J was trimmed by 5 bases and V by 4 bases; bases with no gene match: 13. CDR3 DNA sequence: TGTGCCAGCAGCCCCAGGTTGGCCGGGACAGGGGTTTATGGCTACACCTTC. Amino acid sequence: CASSPRLAGTGVYGYTF.

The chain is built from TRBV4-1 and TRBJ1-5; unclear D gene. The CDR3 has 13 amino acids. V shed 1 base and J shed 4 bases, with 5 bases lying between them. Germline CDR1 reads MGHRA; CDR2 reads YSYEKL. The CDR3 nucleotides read TGCGCCAGCAGCCAAGTTAAAAATCAGCCCCAGCATTTT. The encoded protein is CASSQVKNQPQHF.

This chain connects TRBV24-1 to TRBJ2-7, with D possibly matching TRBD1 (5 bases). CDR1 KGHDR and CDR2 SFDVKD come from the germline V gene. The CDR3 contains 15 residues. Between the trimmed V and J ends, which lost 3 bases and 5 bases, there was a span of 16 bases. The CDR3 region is CATSDKGAQYDEQYF. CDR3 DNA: TGTGCCACCAGTGATAAAGGGGCACAGTATGACGAGCAGTACTTC.

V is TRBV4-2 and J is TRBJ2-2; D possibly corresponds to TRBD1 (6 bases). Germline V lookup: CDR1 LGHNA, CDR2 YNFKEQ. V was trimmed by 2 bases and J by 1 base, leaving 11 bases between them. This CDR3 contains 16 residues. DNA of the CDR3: TGTGCCAGCAGCCAACCCGGGACAAAGAACACCGGGGAGCTGTTTTTT. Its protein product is CASSQPGTKNTGELFF.

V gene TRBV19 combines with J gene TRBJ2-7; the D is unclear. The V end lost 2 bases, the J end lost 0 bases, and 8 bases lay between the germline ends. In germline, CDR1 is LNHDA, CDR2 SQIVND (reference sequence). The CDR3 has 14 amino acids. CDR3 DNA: TGTGCCAGTAGTATAAGTTATAGCTCCTACGAGCAGTACTTC. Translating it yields CASSISYSSYEQYF.

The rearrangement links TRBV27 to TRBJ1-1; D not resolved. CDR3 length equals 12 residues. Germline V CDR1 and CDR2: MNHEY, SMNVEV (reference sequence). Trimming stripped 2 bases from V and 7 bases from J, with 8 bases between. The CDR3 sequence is CASSLHSNEAFF. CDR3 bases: TGTGCCAGCAGTTTACATTCTAATGAAGCTTTCTTT.

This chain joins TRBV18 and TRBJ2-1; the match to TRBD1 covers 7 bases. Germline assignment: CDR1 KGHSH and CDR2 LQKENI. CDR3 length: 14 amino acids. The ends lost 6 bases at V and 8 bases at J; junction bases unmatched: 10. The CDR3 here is CASSPGQPMYEQFF. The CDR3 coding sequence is TGTGCCAGCTCTCCGGGACAGCCTATGTATGAGCAGTTCTTC.

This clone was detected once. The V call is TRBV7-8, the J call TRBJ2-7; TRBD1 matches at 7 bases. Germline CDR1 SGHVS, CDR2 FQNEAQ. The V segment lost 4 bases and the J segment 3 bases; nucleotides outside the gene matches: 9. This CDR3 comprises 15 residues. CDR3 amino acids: CASSWTGTESYEQYF. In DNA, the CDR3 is TGTGCCAGCAGCTGGACCGGGACAGAGAGCTACGAGCAGTACTTC.

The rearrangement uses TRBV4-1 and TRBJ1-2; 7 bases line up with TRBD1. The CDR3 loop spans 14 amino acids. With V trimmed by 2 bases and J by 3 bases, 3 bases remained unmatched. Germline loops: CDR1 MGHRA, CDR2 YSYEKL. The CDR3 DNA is TGCGCCAGCAGCCAACAAGGGACAGACTATGGCTACACCTTC. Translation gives CASSQQGTDYGYTF.

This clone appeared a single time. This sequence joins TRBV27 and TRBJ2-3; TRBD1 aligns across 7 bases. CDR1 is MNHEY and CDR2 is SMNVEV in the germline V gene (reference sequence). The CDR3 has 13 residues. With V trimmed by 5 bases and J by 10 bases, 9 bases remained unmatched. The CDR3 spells CASSPPPQGPQYF. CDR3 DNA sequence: TGTGCCAGCAGTCCCCCCCCACAGGGGCCGCAGTATTTT.

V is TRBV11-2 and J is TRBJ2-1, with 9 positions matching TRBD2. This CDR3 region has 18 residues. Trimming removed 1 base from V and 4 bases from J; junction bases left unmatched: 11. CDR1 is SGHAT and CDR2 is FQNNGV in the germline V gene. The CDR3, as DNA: TGTGCCAGCAGCTTAGTCTTTGGCGCTAGCGGGAAGTACAATGAGCAGTTCTTC. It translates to CASSLVFGASGKYNEQFF.

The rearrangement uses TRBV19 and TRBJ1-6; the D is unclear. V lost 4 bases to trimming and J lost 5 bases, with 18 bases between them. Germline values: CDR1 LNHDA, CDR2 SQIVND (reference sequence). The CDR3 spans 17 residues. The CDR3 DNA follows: TGTGCCAGTAGTAGAAGAGACACTAGCATGAATAATTCACCCCTCCACTTT. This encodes CASSRRDTSMNNSPLHF.

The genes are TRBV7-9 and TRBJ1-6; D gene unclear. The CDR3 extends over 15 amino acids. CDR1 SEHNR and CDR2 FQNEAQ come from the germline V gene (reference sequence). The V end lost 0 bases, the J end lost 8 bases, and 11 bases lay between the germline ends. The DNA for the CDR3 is TGTGCCAGCAGCTTAGCAGCGGACTCGGATTCACCCCTCCACTTT. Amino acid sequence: CASSLAADSDSPLHF.

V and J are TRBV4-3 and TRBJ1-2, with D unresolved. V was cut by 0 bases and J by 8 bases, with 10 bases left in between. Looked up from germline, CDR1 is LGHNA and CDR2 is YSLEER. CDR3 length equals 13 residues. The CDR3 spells CASSQDGGRGYTF. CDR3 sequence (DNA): TGCGCCAGCAGCCAAGACGGCGGGAGAGGCTACACCTTC.